These 22 T cell receptor beta chains were all obtained from the same sample, sequenced in a study of blood T cell repertoires in COVID-19. TCRdb's copy holds only in-frame clones and misses some; the assay was immunoSEQ multiplex PCR. Seen here are 45,000 or so clones, about 89% observed once, and the top ten hold around 16%. The sample comprised peripheral blood. Receptor source: a man between 65 and 79 years old with active COVID-19.

J is TRBJ2-1 and V is TRBV5-4; TRBD1 might be the D (5 bases). The CDR3 runs to 13 residues. Trimming shortened V by 3 bases and J by 4 bases, and 8 bases separated the two germline ends. CDR1 is SGHNT, CDR2 YYREEE, per germline (reference sequence). The CDR3 loop reads CASSSDSYNEQFF. CDR3 sequence (DNA): TGTGCCAGCAGCTCCGACAGTTACAATGAGCAGTTCTTC.

The chain couples TRBV2 to TRBJ2-1; D unclear. V shed 8 bases and J shed 4 bases, with 6 bases lying between them. CDR3 size: 11 residues. Germline lookup yields CDR1 SNHLY and CDR2 FYNNEI. The CDR3 region is CASGPYNEQFF. The CDR3 DNA follows: TGTGCCAGCGGCCCATACAATGAGCAGTTCTTC. Full variable domain (outside the CDR3, taken from reference TRBV2 and TRBJ2-1): EPEVTQTPSHQVTQMGQEVILRCVPISNHLYFYWYRQILGQKVEFLVSFYNNEISEKSEIFDDQFSVERPDGSNFTLKIRSTKLEDSAMYFCASGPYNEQFFGPGTRLTVL.

The chain employs TRBV19 and TRBJ2-2; 10 bases map to TRBD1. The CDR3 loop spans 16 amino acids. Unmatched junction bases numbered 3, after V lost 1 base and J lost 4 bases. Germline CDR1 LNHDA, CDR2 SQIVND (reference sequence). CDR3 sequence (DNA): TGTGCCAGTAGTATAGGCGGACAGGGGGGCACCGGGGAGCTGTTTTTT. Translated, it gives CASSIGGQGGTGELFF.

This clone was counted between two and nine times. The rearrangement uses TRBV4-3 and TRBJ1-1; 9 bases agree with TRBD1. CDR3 length equals 18 residues. Germline CDR1 LGHNA, CDR2 YSLEER. Trimming took 1 base from V and 0 from J; bases not matched to a gene: 9. CDR3 DNA: TGCGCCAGCAGCCAAGCGGGGACAGGGAATGGCATGAACACTGAAGCTTTCTTT. This translates into CASSQAGTGNGMNTEAFF.

The J gene is TRBJ2-1, the V gene TRBV12-3 or TRBV12-4; 11 bases are shared with TRBD2. The length of the CDR3 is 13 residues. V shed 6 bases, J shed 10 bases, and the junction held 5 bases outside the gene matches. CDR3 in DNA: TGTGCCAGCAGACTAGCGGGGGCGTTGGAGCAGTTCTTC. Translation gives CASRLAGALEQFF.

This sequence joins TRBV2 and TRBJ2-5, with D unresolved. CDR3 length equals 15 residues. Germline lookup yields CDR1 SNHLY and CDR2 FYNNEI. Trimming cost V 6 bases and J 4 bases, with 18 bases left between them. For the CDR3, the DNA is TGTGCCAGCAGGTCAGCGCAAAACCCAATAGAGACCCAGTACTTC. Protein: CASRSAQNPIETQYF.

The chain combines TRBV5-1 with TRBJ1-1; 8 bases line up with TRBD1. Unmatched junction bases numbered 6, after V lost 3 bases and J lost 5 bases. The V gene's germline CDR1 is SGHRS and CDR2 YFSETQ. The CDR3 contains 14 residues. The CDR3 DNA is TGCGCCAGCAGCTCCCAGGGGGCGGAAACTGAAGCTTTCTTT. Protein product: CASSSQGAETEAFF.

The gene calls are TRBV24-1 and TRBJ2-2; D is uncertain. This CDR3 region has 12 residues. Germline CDR1 is KGHDR and CDR2 is SFDVKD. The ends were cut back, 3 bases at V and 6 bases at J, with 4 bases in the middle. This CDR3 is CATSDRPGELFF. The CDR3 nucleotides are TGTGCCACCAGTGATCGTCCCGGGGAGCTGTTTTTT.

The chain recombines TRBV29-1 with TRBJ1-2; tentative D call: TRBD1 (6 bases). Between the trimmed V and J ends, which lost 2 bases and 0 bases, there was a span of 16 bases. Germline lookup yields CDR1 SQVTM and CDR2 ANQGSEA. The length of the CDR3 is 16 residues. Here the CDR3 reads CSVERVQGPTNYGYTF. In DNA, the CDR3 is TGCAGCGTTGAACGGGTACAGGGTCCCACTAACTATGGCTACACCTTC.

This chain joins TRBV10-2 and TRBJ2-1, with 7 positions matching TRBD2. Germline assignment: CDR1 WSHSY and CDR2 SAAADI. The CDR3 contains 14 residues. Unmatched junction bases numbered 6, after V lost 5 bases and J lost 5 bases. The CDR3 region has the DNA TGCGCCAGCAGTCACGGGGGGTACGACAATGAGCAGTTCTTC. As protein: CASSHGGYDNEQFF.

The rearrangement joins TRBV7-9 to TRBJ1-4; D may be TRBD1 (6 bases). Per germline, CDR1 SEHNR and CDR2 FQNEAQ (reference sequence). Trimming took 4 bases from V and 5 from J, leaving 11 bases between them. This CDR3 contains 14 residues. CDR3 DNA: TGTGCCAGCAGCTCTTCCGGGACAAATGAAAAACTGTTTTTT. It codes for CASSSSGTNEKLFF.

The V call is TRBV6-6, the J call TRBJ2-5; 8 nucleotides line up with TRBD1. With V trimmed by 6 bases and J by 6 bases, 6 bases remained unmatched. This CDR3 comprises 13 residues. Germline V CDR1 and CDR2: MNHNY, SVGAGI (reference sequence). The CDR3, as DNA: TGTGCCAGCAGACCGGGACAGGTGCAGACCCAGTACTTC. As protein: CASRPGQVQTQYF.

This chain connects TRBV6-5 to TRBJ1-6; 7 bases line up with TRBD1. The V segment lost 6 bases and the J segment 7 bases; nucleotides outside the gene matches: 9. Germline-derived CDR1 and CDR2 are MNHEY and SVGAGI. The CDR3 runs to 15 residues. CDR3 DNA: TGTGCCAGCAGAGCAAGACAGGGTGGGAATTCACCCCTCCACTTT. Its protein is CASRARQGGNSPLHF.

The V and J genes are TRBV19 and TRBJ2-7; D might be TRBD1 (6 bases). Trimming took off 7 bases at V and 0 bases at J, with 16 bases between the two ends. In germline, CDR1 is LNHDA, CDR2 SQIVND (reference sequence). The CDR3 totals 15 residues. The CDR3 sequence is CASNPGQPFSYEQYF. The CDR3 DNA follows: TGTGCCAGTAACCCGGGACAACCTTTCTCCTACGAGCAGTACTTC. The whole variable domain, remainder taken from reference TRBV19 and TRBJ2-7, is DGGITQSPKYLFRKEGQNVTLSCEQNLNHDAMYWYRQDPGQGLRLIYYSQIVNDFQKGDIAEGYSVSREKKESFPLTVTSAQKNPTAFYLCASNPGQPFSYEQYFGPGTRLTVT.

This clone has just one count. The CDR3 region is CASSIGRGDQPQHF. CDR3 bases: TGTGCCAGTAGTATAGGCAGGGGGGATCAGCCCCAGCATTTT. The chain is built from TRBV19 and TRBJ1-5; TRBD1 matches at 7 bases. The CDR3 consists of 14 residues. CDR1 is LNHDA, CDR2 SQIVND, per germline (reference sequence). The V segment lost 1 base and the J segment 5 bases; nucleotides outside the gene matches: 2.

This clone was counted a single time. The chain links TRBV6-6 to TRBJ1-3; no firm D call. Germline V gene data show CDR1 as MNHNY and CDR2 as SVGAGI (reference sequence). V dropped 5 bases and J dropped 0 bases, with 14 bases sitting between them. The CDR3 is 16 residues long. The DNA for the CDR3 is TGTGCCAGCAGTGGACTGGCGGAGAGCTCTGGAAACACCATATATTTT. Translating gives CASSGLAESSGNTIYF.

The chain couples TRBV29-1 to TRBJ2-5; maybe TRBD1 (5 bases). CDR3 length: 14 amino acids. The V gene lost 3 bases and the J gene lost 1 base, with 12 bases spanning the gap. Germline V gene data show CDR1 as SQVTM and CDR2 as ANQGSEA. The CDR3: CSVDGQGVQETQYF. The CDR3 nucleotides read TGCAGCGTTGACGGGCAGGGCGTCCAAGAGACCCAGTACTTC.

The chain couples TRBV27 to TRBJ1-4; tentatively, D is TRBD1 (6 bases). The ends were cut back, 5 bases at V and 5 bases at J, with 15 bases in the middle. This CDR3 contains 15 residues. CDR1 is MNHEY and CDR2 is SMNVEV in the germline V gene (reference sequence). Written as DNA, the CDR3 is TGTGCCAGCAGTCAGTCCAGGGGTCGGAATGAAAAACTGTTTTTT. Its protein product is CASSQSRGRNEKLFF.

The chain uses TRBV28 and TRBJ2-5, with D possibly TRBD2 on 6 matching bases. CDR1 and CDR2 from the germline V gene are MDHEN and SYDVKM. V was cut by 8 bases and J by 5 bases, with 21 bases left in between. The CDR3 is 15 residues long. The chain's CDR3 is CASGPAAGLGETQYF. CDR3 sequence (DNA): TGTGCCAGCGGCCCAGCGGCGGGGCTCGGTGAGACCCAGTACTTC.

The CDR3 spells CASSRDKAGGSTDTQYF. CDR3 nucleotide sequence: TGTGCCAGCAGCCGAGATAAAGCGGGGGGGAGCACAGATACGCAGTATTTT. The chain combines TRBV5-4 with TRBJ2-3, with 10 bases lining up with TRBD2. V was clipped by 4 bases and J by 0 bases; unmatched bases: 8. This CDR3 contains 17 residues. The germline gives CDR1 SGHNT, CDR2 YYREEE (reference sequence).

This chain links TRBV7-8 with TRBJ1-6, with TRBD1 as a possible D gene (6 bases). From germline, CDR1 is SGHVS and CDR2 FQNEAQ. V lost 6 bases and J 7 bases, leaving 10 bases between the germline ends. The CDR3 sequence is 13 residues long. CDR3 in amino acids: CASRRGTNSPLHF. The CDR3, as DNA: TGTGCCAGCAGGAGGGGGACCAATTCACCCCTCCACTTT.

The chain links TRBV5-1 to TRBJ2-6; D uncertain. The CDR3 runs to 15 residues. The germline V gene encodes CDR1 SGHRS and CDR2 YFSETQ. The V end lost 0 bases, the J end lost 2 bases, and 6 bases lay between the germline ends. In DNA form, the CDR3 reads TGCGCCAGCAGCTTGGGGAGCCCTGGGGCCAACGTCCTGACTTTC. Its translation is CASSLGSPGANVLTF. Full variable domain (remainder filled in from reference TRBV5-1 and TRBJ2-6): KAGVTQTPRYLIKTRGQQVTLSCSPISGHRSVSWYQQTPGQGLQFLFEYFSETQRNKGNFPGRFSGRQFSNSRSEMNVSTLELGDSALYLCASSLGSPGANVLTFGAGSRLTVL.